The 8 T cell receptor beta chains reported below all come from one sample, sequenced in a study of T-cell reconstitution after alpha-beta-depleted transplantation in children. Preparation of the TCRbeta library was carried out with unique molecular identifiers. TCRdb processed the PCR reads anew with MiXCR; each CDR3 protein has one entry. The repertoire holds about 600,000 distinct CDR3 sequences, approximately 12% seen once, with 2% to 2.5% in the top ten. The material sequenced was PBMCs, mostly from graft donor cells, taken 360 days after TCRalphabeta/CD19-depleted stem cell transplant. Receptors were obtained from a male patient younger than 18 who had a stem cell transplant for acute myeloid leukemia, so the T cells may come from the graft donor.

This clonotype came up a few times. This chain uses TRBV18 with TRBJ2-3, with D possibly matching TRBD2 (5 bases). V lost 2 bases to trimming and J lost 4 bases, with 7 bases between them. Per the germline V gene, CDR1 is KGHSH and CDR2 is LQKENI. The CDR3 spans 13 residues. The DNA for the CDR3 is TGTGCCAGCTCACCAAGTAGCGCAGATACGCAGTATTTT. It is translated as CASSPSSADTQYF. Complete variable domain (other parts from reference TRBV18 and TRBJ2-3): NAGVMQNPRHLVRRRGQEARLRCSPMKGHSHVYWYRQLPEEGLKFMVYLQKENIIDESGMPKERFSAEFPKEGPSILRIQQVVRGDSAAYFCASSPSSADTQYFGPGTRLTVL.

This clonotype turned up a few times. The V gene is TRBV6-2 or TRBV6-3, the J gene TRBJ2-1; D could derive from TRBD1 or TRBD2 (5 bases each). The ends were cut back, 4 bases at V and 5 bases at J, with 12 bases in the middle. The CDR3 spans 14 residues. Germline V lookup: CDR1 MNHEY, CDR2 SVGEGT. The CDR3, as DNA: TGTGCCAGCAGTTTATTGGGGGTCGACAATGAGCAGTTCTTC. Its protein is CASSLLGVDNEQFF.

This clonotype has only a few counts. The V and J genes are TRBV20-1 and TRBJ1-5; D possibly corresponds to TRBD1 (5 bases). The CDR3 runs to 13 residues. Trimming pared 3 bases from V and 4 bases from J, leaving 10 bases between. Germline CDR1 is DFQATT and CDR2 is SNEGSKA (reference sequence). The CDR3 region has the DNA TGCAGTGCTAGTATGGGGGTGAATCAGCCCCAGCATTTT. Protein: CSASMGVNQPQHF.

The chain has TRBV5-1 and TRBJ2-7; 10 nucleotides align to TRBD1. The J segment lost 2 bases and the V segment lost 4 bases, leaving 6 bases of the junction unmatched. Germline V gives CDR1 SGHRS, CDR2 YFSETQ. The CDR3 extends over 15 amino acids. This CDR3 reads CASSPGQGVAYEQYF. For the CDR3, the DNA is TGCGCCAGCAGCCCCGGACAGGGGGTTGCCTACGAGCAGTACTTC.

This clonotype came up many times. CDR3 region: CASGLISGSGEQYF. CDR3 sequence (DNA): TGTGCCAGCGGGTTAATTAGCGGGAGTGGCGAGCAGTACTTC. The chain joins TRBV7-6 to TRBJ2-7; the match to TRBD2 covers 9 bases. Trimming cost V 8 bases and J 6 bases; bases outside gene matches: 11. Germline V lookup: CDR1 SGHVS, CDR2 FNYEAQ. The CDR3 is 14 residues long.

This chain connects TRBV20-1 to TRBJ2-1; 15 nucleotides match TRBD2. The V and J ends lost 3 bases and 0 bases, in that order; junction bases with no gene match: 9. CDR3 size: 19 residues. Per the germline V gene, CDR1 is DFQATT and CDR2 is SNEGSKA (reference sequence). The CDR3 nucleotides read TGCAGTGCTAGCGCGGGACTAGCGGGAGGTTGGTACTCCTACAATGAGCAGTTCTTC. It yields the protein CSASAGLAGGWYSYNEQFF.

This clonotype was seen many times. The junction departs from the called germline gene at one end, perhaps through a read error. The CDR3 bases are TGTGCCAGCAGCTCGGGACTAGCGGGAGGGTACAATGAGTGGGTCTTC. Protein sequence: CASSSGLAGGYNEWVF. The rearrangement joins TRBV5-6 to TRBJ2-1, with TRBD2 matching 16 bases. The CDR3 length is 16 residues. Germline V gives CDR1 SGHDT, CDR2 YYEEEE.

This clonotype occurred many times. This chain uses TRBV4-1 with TRBJ2-7; no definite D call. The CDR3 totals 14 residues. Germline V gene sequence: CDR1 MGHRA, CDR2 YSYEKL. The ends were cut back, 0 bases at V and 0 bases at J, with 6 bases in the middle. The CDR3 coding sequence is TGCGCCAGCAGCCAAGACCCAGGCTCCTACGAGCAGTACTTC. It yields the protein CASSQDPGSYEQYF.